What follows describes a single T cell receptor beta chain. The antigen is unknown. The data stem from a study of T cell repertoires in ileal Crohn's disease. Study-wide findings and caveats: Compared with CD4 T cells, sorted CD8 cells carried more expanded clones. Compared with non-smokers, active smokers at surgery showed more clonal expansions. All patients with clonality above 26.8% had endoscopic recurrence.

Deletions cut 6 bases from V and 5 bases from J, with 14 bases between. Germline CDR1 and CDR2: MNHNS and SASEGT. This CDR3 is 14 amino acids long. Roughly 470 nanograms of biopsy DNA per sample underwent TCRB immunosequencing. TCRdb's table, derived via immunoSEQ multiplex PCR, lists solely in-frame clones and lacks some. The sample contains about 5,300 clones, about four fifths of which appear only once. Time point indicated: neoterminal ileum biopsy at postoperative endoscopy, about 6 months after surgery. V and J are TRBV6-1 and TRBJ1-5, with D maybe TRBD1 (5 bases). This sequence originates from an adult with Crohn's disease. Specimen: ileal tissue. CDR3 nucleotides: TGTGCCAGCAGGGGTGGGGGAGCCTATCAGCCCCAGCATTTT. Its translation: CASRGGGAYQPQHF.